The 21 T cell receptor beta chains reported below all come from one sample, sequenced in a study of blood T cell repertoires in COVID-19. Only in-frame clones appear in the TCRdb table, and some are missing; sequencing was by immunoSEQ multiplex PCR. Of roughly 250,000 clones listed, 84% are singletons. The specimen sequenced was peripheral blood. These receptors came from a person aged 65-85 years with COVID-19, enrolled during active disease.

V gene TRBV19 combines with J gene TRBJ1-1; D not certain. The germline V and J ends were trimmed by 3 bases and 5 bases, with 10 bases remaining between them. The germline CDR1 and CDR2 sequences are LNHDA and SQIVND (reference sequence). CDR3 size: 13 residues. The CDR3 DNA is TGTGCCAGTAGTATGGGTCCGGGGACTGAAGCTTTCTTT. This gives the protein CASSMGPGTEAFF.

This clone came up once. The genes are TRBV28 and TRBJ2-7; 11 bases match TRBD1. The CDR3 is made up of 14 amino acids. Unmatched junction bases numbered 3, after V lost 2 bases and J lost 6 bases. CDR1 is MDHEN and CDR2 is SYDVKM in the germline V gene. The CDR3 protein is CASSLGGTGGEQYF. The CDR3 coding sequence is TGTGCCAGCAGTTTAGGCGGGACAGGGGGCGAGCAGTACTTC.

This CDR3 is CASRGGSDTQYF. As DNA, the CDR3 is TGCGCCAGCAGGGGGGGGTCAGATACGCAGTATTTT. The chain couples TRBV4-3 to TRBJ2-3; 7 positions agree with TRBD2. CDR3 length: 12 amino acids. V gave up 6 bases and J gave up 4 bases; unmatched junction bases: 1. Per germline, CDR1 LGHNA and CDR2 YSLEER.

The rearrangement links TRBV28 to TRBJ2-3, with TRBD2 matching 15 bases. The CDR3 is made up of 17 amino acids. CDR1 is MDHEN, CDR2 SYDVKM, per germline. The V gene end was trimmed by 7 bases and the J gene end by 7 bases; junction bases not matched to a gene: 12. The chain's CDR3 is CASTNSGLAGGRYTQYF. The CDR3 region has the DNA TGTGCCAGCACCAATTCAGGACTAGCGGGAGGGCGATATACGCAGTATTTT.

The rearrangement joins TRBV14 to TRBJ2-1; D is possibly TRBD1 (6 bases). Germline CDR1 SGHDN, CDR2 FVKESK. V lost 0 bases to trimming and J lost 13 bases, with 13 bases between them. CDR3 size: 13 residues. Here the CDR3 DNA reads TGTGCCAGCAGCCAAGATCTAGGGGGTCCACAGTTCTTC. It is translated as CASSQDLGGPQFF.

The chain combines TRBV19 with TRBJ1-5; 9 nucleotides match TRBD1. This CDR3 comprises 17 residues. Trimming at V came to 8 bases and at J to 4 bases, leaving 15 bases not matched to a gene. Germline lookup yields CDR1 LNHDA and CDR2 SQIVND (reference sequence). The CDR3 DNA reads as TGTGCCAGTTGTCCGGGACAGGGTTTGGTGCTAAATCAGCCCCAGCATTTT. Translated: CASCPGQGLVLNQPQHF.

The CDR3 loop reads CAWRNGGGNEKLFF. The CDR3 DNA sequence: TGTGCCTGGAGGAATGGGGGAGGGAATGAAAAACTGTTTTTT. The rearrangement links TRBV30 to TRBJ1-4; TRBD1 might be the D (5 bases). The CDR3 length is 14 residues. V was shortened by 3 bases and J by 5 bases, with 13 bases between the two germline ends. In germline, CDR1 is GTSNPN, CDR2 SVGIG (reference sequence).

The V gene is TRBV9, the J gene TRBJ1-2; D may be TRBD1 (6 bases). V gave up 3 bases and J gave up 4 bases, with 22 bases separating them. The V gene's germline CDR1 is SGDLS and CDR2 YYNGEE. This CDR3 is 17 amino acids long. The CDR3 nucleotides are TGTGCCAGCAGCGCAACAGGGACCGCGGTTGATGGCTATGGCTACACCTTC. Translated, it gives CASSATGTAVDGYGYTF.

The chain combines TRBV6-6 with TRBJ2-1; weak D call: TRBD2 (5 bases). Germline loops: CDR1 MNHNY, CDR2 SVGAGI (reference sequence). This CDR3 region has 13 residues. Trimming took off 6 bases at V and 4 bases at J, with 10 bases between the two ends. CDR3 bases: TGTGCCAGCAGCTCAGGACTGTACAATGAGCAGTTCTTC. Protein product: CASSSGLYNEQFF.

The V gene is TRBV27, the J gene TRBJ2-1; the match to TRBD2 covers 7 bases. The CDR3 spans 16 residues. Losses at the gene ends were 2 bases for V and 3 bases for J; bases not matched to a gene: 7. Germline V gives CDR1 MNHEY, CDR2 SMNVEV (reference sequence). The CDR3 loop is CASSLRRAGVYNEQFF. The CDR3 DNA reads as TGTGCCAGCAGTTTACGGCGGGCGGGGGTCTACAATGAGCAGTTCTTC.

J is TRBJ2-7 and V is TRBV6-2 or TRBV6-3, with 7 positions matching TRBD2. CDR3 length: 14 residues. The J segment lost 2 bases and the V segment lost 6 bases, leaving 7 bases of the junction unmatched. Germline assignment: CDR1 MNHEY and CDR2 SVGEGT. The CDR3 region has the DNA TGTGCCAGCAGCCGGCAGGGAGGGACCTACGAGCAGTACTTC. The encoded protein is CASSRQGGTYEQYF.

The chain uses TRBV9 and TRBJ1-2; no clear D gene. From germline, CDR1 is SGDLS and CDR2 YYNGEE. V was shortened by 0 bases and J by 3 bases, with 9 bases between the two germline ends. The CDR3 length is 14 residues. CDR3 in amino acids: CASSVGAGYYGYTF. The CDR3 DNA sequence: TGTGCCAGCAGCGTAGGGGCGGGGTACTATGGCTACACCTTC.

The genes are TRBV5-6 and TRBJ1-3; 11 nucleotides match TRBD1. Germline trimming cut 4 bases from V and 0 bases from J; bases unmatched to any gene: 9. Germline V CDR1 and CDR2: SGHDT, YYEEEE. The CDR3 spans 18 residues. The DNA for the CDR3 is TGTGCCAGCAGCCCAGCTTGGGACAGGGGGGGCTCTGGAAACACCATATATTTT. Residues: CASSPAWDRGGSGNTIYF.

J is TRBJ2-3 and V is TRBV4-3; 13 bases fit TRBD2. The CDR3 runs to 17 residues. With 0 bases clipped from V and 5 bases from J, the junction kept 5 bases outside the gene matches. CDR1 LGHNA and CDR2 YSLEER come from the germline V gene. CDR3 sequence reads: CASSQDTTSGGIDTQYF. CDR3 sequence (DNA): TGCGCCAGCAGCCAAGATACGACTAGCGGGGGGATAGATACGCAGTATTTT.

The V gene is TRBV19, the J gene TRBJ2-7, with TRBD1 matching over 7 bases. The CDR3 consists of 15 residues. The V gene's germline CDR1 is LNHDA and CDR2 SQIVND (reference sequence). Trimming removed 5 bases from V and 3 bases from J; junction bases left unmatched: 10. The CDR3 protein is CASSLTGTKIYEQYF. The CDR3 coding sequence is TGTGCCAGTAGTCTGACAGGGACAAAGATCTACGAGCAGTACTTC.

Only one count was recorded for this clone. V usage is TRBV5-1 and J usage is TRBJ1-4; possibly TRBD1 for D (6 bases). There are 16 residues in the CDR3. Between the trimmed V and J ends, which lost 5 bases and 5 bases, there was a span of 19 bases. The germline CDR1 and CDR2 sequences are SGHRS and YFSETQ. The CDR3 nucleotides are TGCGCCAGCAGAGCGACGGGGGGCGCCCTCAATGAAAAACTGTTTTTT. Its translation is CASRATGGALNEKLFF.

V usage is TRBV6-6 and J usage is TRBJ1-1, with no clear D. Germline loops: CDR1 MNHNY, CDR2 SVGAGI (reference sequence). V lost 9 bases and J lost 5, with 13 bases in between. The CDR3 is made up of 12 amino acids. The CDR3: CASTRTETEAFF. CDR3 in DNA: TGTGCCAGTACCCGTACCGAGACTGAAGCTTTCTTT.

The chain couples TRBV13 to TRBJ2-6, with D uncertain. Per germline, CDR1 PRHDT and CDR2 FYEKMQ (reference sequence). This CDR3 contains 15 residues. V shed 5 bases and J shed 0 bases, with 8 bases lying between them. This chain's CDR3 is CASSPQNSGANVLTF. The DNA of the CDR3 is TGTGCCAGCAGCCCACAAAACTCTGGGGCCAACGTCCTGACTTTC.

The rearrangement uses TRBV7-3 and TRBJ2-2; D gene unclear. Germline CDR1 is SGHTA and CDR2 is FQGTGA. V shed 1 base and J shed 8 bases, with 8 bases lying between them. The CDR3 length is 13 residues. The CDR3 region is CASSLIATGELFF. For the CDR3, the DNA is TGTGCCAGCAGCTTAATCGCGACTGGGGAGCTGTTTTTT.

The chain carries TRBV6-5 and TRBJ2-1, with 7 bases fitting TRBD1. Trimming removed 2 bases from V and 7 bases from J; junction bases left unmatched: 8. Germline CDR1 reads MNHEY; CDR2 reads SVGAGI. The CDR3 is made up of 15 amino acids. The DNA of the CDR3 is TGTGCCAGCAGTTACCGTACAGGGGCTGGAAATGAGCAGTTCTTC. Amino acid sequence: CASSYRTGAGNEQFF.

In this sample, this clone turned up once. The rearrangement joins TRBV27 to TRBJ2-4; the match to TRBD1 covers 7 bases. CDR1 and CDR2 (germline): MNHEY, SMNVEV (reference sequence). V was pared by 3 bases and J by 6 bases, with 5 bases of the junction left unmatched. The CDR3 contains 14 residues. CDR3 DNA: TGTGCCAGCAGTTTGGGACAGCCGATAAACATTCAGTACTTC. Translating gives CASSLGQPINIQYF.